This T cell receptor beta chain was observed in a study of blood T cells in healthy people across ages. Trimming removed 3 bases from V and 2 bases from J; junction bases left unmatched: 6. Germline V gene data show CDR1 as MGHRA and CDR2 as YSYEKL. The CDR3 extends over 15 amino acids. Isolating PBMCs gave at least 6 million of these cells per sample. A second PCR, run for about 7 to 11 cycles, used a sample-barcoded 5' primer plus a J-beta primer mix. TCRdb passed the 5' RACE reads through MiXCR, listing each CDR3 protein once. The repertoire has almost 800,000 distinct CDR3 sequences, 58% of them found once; the top ten carry 20% to 25%. The sample holds a few counts of this clonotype.

The clonotype originates from a man aged 25-45 years in good health. Sequences were obtained from blood. The chain links TRBV4-1 to TRBJ1-1; TRBD1 matches 7 bases. CDR3 loop: CASSQLTGENTEAFF. The CDR3 region has the DNA TGCGCCAGCAGCCAGCTCACAGGGGAAAACACTGAAGCTTTCTTT.